The entry that follows covers one T cell receptor beta chain sequence. The antigen this receptor binds is unknown. No quality values exist for individual bases; no much larger clone is one base distant. Library generation was performed with the immunoSEQ multiplex PCR assay. The multiplex PCR relied on a mix of 60 forward primers for TCR Vbeta segments and 13 reverse primers for TCR Jbeta segments. Amplification of the CDR3 region of rearranged TCR beta genes was performed with a multiplex PCR assay on genomic DNA. The Illumina HiSeq System was used to sequence the amplified TCR beta libraries as 87-base-pair reads. In the source study's methods: In a later analysis, around 80 million unique TCR beta chains were counted across the roughly 670 repertoires, and roughly 11 million of these chains were shared by at least two donors. To remove PCR and sequencing errors, raw reads were error-corrected and collapsed into unique sequences using a nearest-neighbor algorithm that merged closely related sequences. Alignment of CDR3 sequences to IMGT reference sequences was used to assign V, D and J gene segments. For a sequence to be retained, a match of at least six nucleotides to both a V gene segment and a J gene segment was required. Rearrangements were classified as productive when the CDR3 lacked stop codons and remained in frame with V and J, and all other rearrangements were classified as non-productive. Following IMGT convention, CDR3 was defined as the stretch from the second conserved V-encoded cysteine to the conserved J-encoded phenylalanine. In an earlier analysis of more than 550 of the donors, sequences lacking an unambiguous match to a single V gene segment were excluded. An earlier analysis of about 590 of the donors classified V segments as functional when productive rearrangements were above 56.7% and as segregating when the standard deviation between donors was above 5%. A statistical classification framework was developed to diagnose cytomegalovirus status using the catalog of TCR beta chain sequences. A later analysis assigned V and J genes by comparing TCR nucleotide sequences with IMGT/GENE-DB human TR gene sequences. A later analysis assigned CDR3 sequences and most-parsimonious VDJ recombination scenarios with the TCRdist pipeline. In a later analysis, every TCR beta chain was defined by the combination of its CDR3 amino acid sequence and its V-gene family, and reads without a unique V-gene family were dropped. A later analysis removed 592 highly shared, low-generation-probability nucleotide sequences to deal with suspected cross-contamination and a sequencing artifact. For each public chain, a later analysis derived a clonal expansion index from normalized ranks of inferred template counts within each repertoire. A later analysis computed generation probabilities with a VDJ recombination model fitted to out-of-frame rearrangements, and checked the results against IGoR. Hypergeometric tests were used in a later analysis to score TCR-TCR, TCR-HLA and TCR-CMV co-occurrence, with a repertoire-size bias correction applied to the TCR pairs. To estimate false discovery rates, a later analysis permuted the HLA or CMV assignments 20 times. In a later analysis, co-occurring TCRs were grouped using DBSCAN, and TCRdist sequence similarity was added for clustering within HLA-allele-positive subsets. Repertoires with fewer than 30,000 or more than 120,000 public chains, plus five repertoires with anomalous nucleotide sharing, were excluded from co-occurrence clustering. TCRdb provides this immuneACCESS table in a form limited to in-frame rearrangements. Some clones are lacking; in checked studies, under half of them reflect an unresolved V gene, and why the rest are absent is not known. V and J calls and clone size are those listed in that table; D and trimming were worked out from the DNA. The sample has about 150,000 clones on record, 8.9% of them singletons. Around 7% of the sample is in the top ten clones.

The data belong to a study of cytomegalovirus exposure and HLA in healthy donors (dated by TCRdb to between 2016 and 2019). About the study as a whole: According to an earlier analysis of a few hundred of the donors, some 170 million T cells yielded 117 million unique TCR beta sequences and around 300 Gb of sequence data. An early release covering around 630 HLA-typed donors comprised about 310 gigabases of sequencing data and 85 million to 100 million unique TCR sequences. Of the 398 genotyped donors, roughly 80% were placed in the genetic ancestry cluster associated with self-reported Caucasian donors. The study aimed to test whether signatures of past pathogen exposure could be identified by cataloging public T cell receptors. The study profiled the T cell repertoires of hundreds of subjects by immunosequencing and related them to cytomegalovirus serostatus. In addition to the first cohort of roughly 700 subjects, a separate validation cohort of 120 different subjects was used. The study combined high-throughput TCR immunosequencing, statistical association of individual TCRs with disease status, and machine learning to predict cytomegalovirus infection status. A later analysis re-analyzed previously published TCR beta repertoires from 600 to 850 donors and added high-resolution HLA genotyping to study TCR occurrence patterns. Rather than using new phenotypic data, the later analysis identified candidate immune exposures from TCR beta sequences and from how often those sequences occurred across donors. In an earlier analysis of 587 of the donors, high-throughput TCR beta sequencing was used to judge whether each TCR beta V gene segment behaved as functional or pseudogenic. Alongside the repertoire data, information on donor age, sex, ethnicity and CMV serostatus was compiled. A later genetic analysis took genome-wide SNP genotypes for about three fifths of the 666 donors and used that subset as a discovery cohort. All discovery cohort repertoires had been generated on a single sequencing platform. HLA typing included class I and class II loci at four-digit resolution. Typing coverage varied by locus: about 620-630 donors for A, B, C, DRB1 and DQB1; about 520 for DQA1; nearly 610 for DPA1; fewer than 480 for DPB1. Four to six DR-DQ haplotypes were handled as single units for association and clustering, since linkage in the cohort was strong. Across approximately 400 genotyped donors of the cohort, an average of 235,054 unique TCR beta nucleotide sequences per donor were sequenced, and roughly 20% of those sequences were non-productive.

The study at large found these results: Sequencing depth was assumed to be roughly uniform across donors in the presence/absence analyses, though that assumption may not hold. A further reported finding was that TCR beta sequences accurately predicted the HLA-A and HLA-B alleles for most subjects in the first cohort. Most TCR sequences were seen in very few donors, while some public TCRs were found in many individuals. In an earlier analysis of some 500 of the donors, most TCR beta V segments appeared in productive rearrangements about 87% or about 30% of the time, broadly matching IMGT annotations. Because the 87-base-pair reads could not distinguish some IMGT-functional V segments, including TRBV6-2 and TRBV6-3, those segments were excluded. For the cohort, immune exposure information was limited to CMV serostatus. According to the authors, the approach could potentially be generalized to other disease states and immunological phenotypes. According to a later genetic analysis, donors in an Asian-associated ancestry cluster had fewer N-insertions in productive TCRs than the roughly 670-donor mean. HLA typing was unavailable for some donors at each locus, so association tests used only the typed subset. A cluster of highly shared sequence variants was judged likely to be a technical artifact of the sequencing pipeline. Strong co-occurrence of HLA alleles, especially DR and DQ, made assigning TCR associations to individual alleles difficult. A total of roughly 160 TCR beta chains were listed by the study as associated with cytomegalovirus. Because counts were too low, around 17 rarely observed V segments, including chromosome 9 orphons, were left out of the earlier analysis of a few hundred of the donors. A later analysis associated 16,951 TCR beta sequences with specific HLA alleles at a false discovery rate of 0.05. In a later analysis, several top co-occurrence clusters were reported to appear linked to parvovirus B19, influenza, CMV and Epstein-Barr virus. An association between a missense DCLRE1C variant and V-gene and J-gene trimming of TCR beta chains was found in a later genetic analysis and replicated in an independent cohort. In a later analysis, HLA-associated TCR beta chains were found to be more clonally expanded and to have lower generation probabilities than equally common non-associated chains. In a later analysis, the rate of TCR association differed among HLA loci, with DRB1 alleles having the most associated TCRs and HLA-C alleles having the fewest. Only TCR beta chains were sequenced in this cohort, and the absence of alpha or paired-chain data limited detectable features. Correlated functional status among segregating V segments might be attributable to linkage disequilibrium, but an unknown experimental factor could not be ruled out. Cytomegalovirus status was reported to be diagnosed by the classifier with high specificity and sensitivity in both the original and validation cohorts. In vitro tests confirmed that three of the cytomegalovirus-associated TCR beta chains recognize cytomegalovirus antigens. In a later analysis, most CMV-associated TCR beta chains were found to appear HLA-restricted, with HLA associations seemingly driven largely by CMV exposure.

The cohort was made up of 500 to 850 healthy bone marrow donors. Cohort members were all nominally healthy when sampled, although unrecorded immune exposures were likely present. The donor was CMV seropositive and belonged to the group of about 290 seropositive cohort members. Each donor provided a peripheral blood sample, and peripheral blood mononuclear cells were used for TCR beta sequencing. Genomic DNA extraction from the blood cell samples was performed with the Qiagen DNeasy Blood Extraction Kit. CDR1 is given as SGHRS and CDR2 as YFSETQ, both from the germline V gene. Germline trimming amounts to 1 base on V and 8 bases on J, with 11 as the count of junction bases outside the gene matches. The CDR3 holds 16 amino acids from the cysteine to the phenylalanine. Solely the CDR3 DNA is kept, with 48 bases framed from the first base.

This receptor was taken from a woman aged 40-49 years in good health and CMV-seropositive. The specimen was PBMCs. The sequence is built from TRBV5-1 and TRBJ2-1, and TRBD1 aligns with 8 junction nucleotides. For the CDR3, the sequence is CASSLIPEPGGDEQFF. The DNA reads TGCGCCAGCAGCTTGATCCCCGAGCCAGGGGGCGATGAGCAGTTCTTC.